The clone carrying this T cell receptor (beta chain) was seen only once. The table came from immunoSEQ multiplex PCR; TCRdb's copy has only in-frame clones and leaves some out. The sample shows approximately 82,000 clones, more than 70% of them seen only once. The data originate from a study of OX40 agonist ivuxolimab in advanced cancers. Germline V gives CDR1 KGHSH, CDR2 LQKENI. V gave up 2 bases and J gave up 2 bases, with 6 bases separating them. The CDR3 is 14 residues long. This sample comprised CD4+ or CD8+ T cells sorted from blood, obtained in a trial of the OX40 agonist ivuxolimab. This clonotype originated in an adult with an advanced solid tumor such as melanoma, head and neck, liver or kidney cancer. The chain recombines TRBV18 with TRBJ1-4; no clear D gene. CDR3 bases: TGTGCCAGCTCACCAGGGCAGACTAATGAAAAACTGTTTTTT. It encodes CASSPGQTNEKLFF.